Described below is a single T cell receptor beta chain sequence and its context. Its antigen specificity is not known. One base away there is no much larger clone; base qualities are not given. V trim: 6 bases; J trim: 2 bases; unmatched bases: 8. The germline V gene specifies SQVTM as CDR1 and ANQGSEA as CDR2. Including the terminal cysteine and phenylalanine, the CDR3 comprises 14 residues. Only CDR3 DNA is held: 42 bases, read in frame from base 1. The sample belongs to a study of a mutant IDH1 vaccine in newly diagnosed glioma listed by TCRdb under 2021. Regarding the complete study: Patients were given eight vaccinations, in weeks 1, 3, 5, 7, 11, 15, 19 and 23, which matched visits V03 through V10. Vaccination began 4-6 weeks after radiotherapy alone, or alongside temozolomide cycles in the chemotherapy-containing groups. Of the roughly 34 treated patients, approximately 62% were male and approximately 38% were female, and a mean age of roughly 37 years was recorded. Before enrollment, patients had received standard therapy of radiotherapy alone, temozolomide alone, or radiochemotherapy with temozolomide; most received the combination. Peripheral blood was drawn at six visits: V03 (baseline), V05, V07, V10, V12 and V13. Longitudinal TCRB deep sequencing was done for some 26 treated patients, wherever samples were available for exploratory analyses. General study outcomes and caveats: Pseudoprogression appeared unrelated to alterations in the top peripheral T cell clonotypes detected by TCRB sequencing. According to the authors, sample limitations meant that analyses of patient blood samples could not be reproduced. Immune responses induced by the vaccine were seen in approximately 93% of patients across multiple MHC alleles. Selection of PBMC samples for TCRB deep sequencing was based on availability.

The sample's time point label, in plain terms: week 5, during vaccination. Each vaccine dose was 300 ug of a 20-mer mutant IDH1 peptide in Montanide, given subcutaneously with topical imiquimod. The donors had newly diagnosed IDH1-mutant astrocytomas of WHO grade 3 or 4 that showed loss of nuclear ATRX. The samples were drawn from NOA16, a multicentre, single-arm, open-label phase I trial in Germany that tested a mutant IDH1 peptide vaccine in humans for the first time. Genomic DNA for TCRB sequencing was extracted from EDTA blood using the DNeasy Blood and Tissue Kit. The library was prepared using the immunoSEQ multiplex PCR assay. Rearranged TCR beta chain sequences were amplified with the hsTCRB Kit following the manufacturer's protocol. An Illumina MiSeq was used to sequence the TCRB libraries. The published analysis was carried out like this. The kit vendor's proprietary platform handled demultiplexing, trimming and gene mapping. The table comes from immuneACCESS by way of TCRdb, which keeps in-frame sequences with V and J called. Part of the clones is missing from these tables; in studies checked, under half for an unresolved V gene and the rest for unknown reasons. V, J and clone size derive from that table, while D and trimming were established from the DNA sequence. This sample holds roughly 40,000 clones; about nine tenths were observed only once. The ten biggest clones cover 2% to 3% of the sample.

The V and J genes are TRBV29-1 and TRBJ1-2; 8 of the junction bases match TRBD1. The specimen was PBMCs, collected from a glioma patient whose treatment included an IDH1 peptide vaccine. The sequence came from a man aged 50-59 years with glioma. Here the CDR3 is given as CSVPSGGRNYGYTF. DNA sequence: TGCAGCGTCCCGTCAGGGGGCCGGAACTATGGCTACACCTTC.